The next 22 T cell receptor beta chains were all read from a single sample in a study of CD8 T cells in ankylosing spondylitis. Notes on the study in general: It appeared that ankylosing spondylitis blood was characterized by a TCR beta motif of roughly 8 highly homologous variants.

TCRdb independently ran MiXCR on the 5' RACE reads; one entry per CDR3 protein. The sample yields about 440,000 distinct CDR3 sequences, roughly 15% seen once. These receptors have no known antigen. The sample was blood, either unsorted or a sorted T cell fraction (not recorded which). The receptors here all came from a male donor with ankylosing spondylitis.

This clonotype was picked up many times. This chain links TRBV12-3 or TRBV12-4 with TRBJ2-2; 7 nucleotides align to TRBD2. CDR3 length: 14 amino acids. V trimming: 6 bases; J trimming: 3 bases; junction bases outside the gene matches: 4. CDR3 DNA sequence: TGTGCCAGCAGGCCTAGCGGCGACACCGGGGAGCTGTTTTTT. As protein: CASRPSGDTGELFF.

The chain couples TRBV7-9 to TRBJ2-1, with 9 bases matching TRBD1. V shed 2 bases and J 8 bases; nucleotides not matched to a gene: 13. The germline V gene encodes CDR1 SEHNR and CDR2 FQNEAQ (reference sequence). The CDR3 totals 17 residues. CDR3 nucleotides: TGTGCCAGCAGCTTATTTGGGACAGGGTTCTTTATCCATGAGCAGTTCTTC. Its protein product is CASSLFGTGFFIHEQFF.

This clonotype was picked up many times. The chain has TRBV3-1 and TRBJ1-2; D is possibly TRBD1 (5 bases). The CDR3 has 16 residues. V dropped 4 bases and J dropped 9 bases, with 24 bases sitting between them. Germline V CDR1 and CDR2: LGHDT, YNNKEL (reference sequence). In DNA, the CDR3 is TGTGCCAGCAGCCCGGTGACCTTGGGACCCACGGTCAGCTACACCTTC. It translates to CASSPVTLGPTVSYTF.

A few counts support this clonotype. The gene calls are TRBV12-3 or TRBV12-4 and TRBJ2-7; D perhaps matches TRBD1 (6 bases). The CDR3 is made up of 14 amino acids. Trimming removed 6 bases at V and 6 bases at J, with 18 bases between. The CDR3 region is CASSRTPAGAEQYF. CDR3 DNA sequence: TGTGCCAGCAGCCGAACCCCGGCAGGGGCCGAGCAGTACTTC.

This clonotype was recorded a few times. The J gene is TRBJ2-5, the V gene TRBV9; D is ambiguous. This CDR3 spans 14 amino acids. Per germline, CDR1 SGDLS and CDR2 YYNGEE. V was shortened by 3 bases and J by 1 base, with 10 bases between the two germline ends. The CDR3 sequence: CASSGSGRQETQYF. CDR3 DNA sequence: TGTGCCAGCAGCGGATCCGGGCGCCAAGAGACCCAGTACTTC.

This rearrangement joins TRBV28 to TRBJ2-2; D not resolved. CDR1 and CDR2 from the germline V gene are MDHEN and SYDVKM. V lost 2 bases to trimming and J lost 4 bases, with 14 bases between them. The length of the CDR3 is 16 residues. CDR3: CASSLEQPISTGELFF. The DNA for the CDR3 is TGTGCCAGCAGTTTAGAACAGCCTATCTCCACCGGGGAGCTGTTTTTT.

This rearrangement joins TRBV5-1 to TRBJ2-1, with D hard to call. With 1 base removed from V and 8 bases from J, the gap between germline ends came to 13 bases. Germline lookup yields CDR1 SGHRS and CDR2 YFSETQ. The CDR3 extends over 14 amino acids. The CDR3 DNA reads TGCGCCAGCAGCTTGTTTCGGCCTTTCGATGAGCAGTTCTTC. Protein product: CASSLFRPFDEQFF.

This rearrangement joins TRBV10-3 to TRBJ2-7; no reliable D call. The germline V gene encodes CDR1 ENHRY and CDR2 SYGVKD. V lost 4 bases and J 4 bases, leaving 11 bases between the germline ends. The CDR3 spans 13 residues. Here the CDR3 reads CAISGGQGYEQYF. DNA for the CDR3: TGTGCCATCAGTGGTGGGCAAGGATACGAGCAGTACTTC.

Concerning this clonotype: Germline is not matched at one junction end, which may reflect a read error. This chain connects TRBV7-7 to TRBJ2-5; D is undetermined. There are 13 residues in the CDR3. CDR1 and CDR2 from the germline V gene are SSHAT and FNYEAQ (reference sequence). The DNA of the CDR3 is TGTGCTAGCAGCTTAAGCCACCAAGAGACCCAGTACTTC. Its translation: CASSLSHQETQYF.

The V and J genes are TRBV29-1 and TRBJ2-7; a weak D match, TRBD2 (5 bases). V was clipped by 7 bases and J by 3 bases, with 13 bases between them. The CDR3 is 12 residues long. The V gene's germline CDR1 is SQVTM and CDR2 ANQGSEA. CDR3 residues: CSAGLTRYEQYF. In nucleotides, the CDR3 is TGCAGCGCTGGACTCACTCGCTACGAGCAGTACTTC.

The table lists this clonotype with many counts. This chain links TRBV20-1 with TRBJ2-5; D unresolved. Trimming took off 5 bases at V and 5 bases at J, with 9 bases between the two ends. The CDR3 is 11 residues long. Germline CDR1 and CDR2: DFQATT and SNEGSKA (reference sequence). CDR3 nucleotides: TGCAGTGCTGCCCGAGCGGAGACCCAGTACTTC. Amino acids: CSAARAETQYF.

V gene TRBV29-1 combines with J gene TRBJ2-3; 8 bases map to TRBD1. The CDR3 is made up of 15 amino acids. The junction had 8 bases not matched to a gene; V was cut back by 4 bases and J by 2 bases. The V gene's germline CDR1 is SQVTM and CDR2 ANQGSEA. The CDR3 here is CSVALQGAVTDTQYF. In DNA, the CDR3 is TGCAGCGTTGCGCTCCAGGGGGCTGTCACAGATACGCAGTATTTT.

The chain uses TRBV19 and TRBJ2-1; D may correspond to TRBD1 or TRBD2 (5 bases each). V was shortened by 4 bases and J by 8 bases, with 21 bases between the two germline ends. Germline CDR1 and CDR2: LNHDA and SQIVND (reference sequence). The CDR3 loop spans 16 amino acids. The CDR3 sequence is CASSNRGRGKEHEQFF. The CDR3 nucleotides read TGTGCCAGTAGTAACCGGGGACGGGGTAAGGAGCATGAGCAGTTCTTC.

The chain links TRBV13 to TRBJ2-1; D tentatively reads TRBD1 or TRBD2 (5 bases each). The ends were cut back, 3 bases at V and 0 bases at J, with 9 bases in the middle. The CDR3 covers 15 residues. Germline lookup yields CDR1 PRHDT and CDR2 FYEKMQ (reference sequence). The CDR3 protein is CASSFQGRSYNEQFF. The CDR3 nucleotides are TGTGCCAGCAGCTTTCAGGGACGCTCCTACAATGAGCAGTTCTTC.

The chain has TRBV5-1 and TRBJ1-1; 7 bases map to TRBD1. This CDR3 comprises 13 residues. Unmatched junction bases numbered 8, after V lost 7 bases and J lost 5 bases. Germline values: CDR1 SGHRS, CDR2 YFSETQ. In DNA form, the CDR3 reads TGCGCCAGCTTCTCCGACAGGGCGACTGAAGCTTTCTTT. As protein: CASFSDRATEAFF.

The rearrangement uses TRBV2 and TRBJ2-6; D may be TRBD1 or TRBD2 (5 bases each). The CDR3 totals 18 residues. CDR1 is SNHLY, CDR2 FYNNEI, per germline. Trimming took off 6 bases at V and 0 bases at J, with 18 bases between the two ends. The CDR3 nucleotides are TGTGCCAGCAGCCAACCGACAGTAGCGAGCTCTGGGGCCAACGTCCTGACTTTC. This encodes CASSQPTVASSGANVLTF.

The CDR3 sequence is CASSSVSRGGETQYF. CDR3 bases: TGTGCCAGCAGCTCGGTTTCGCGAGGGGGCGAGACCCAGTACTTC. This chain connects TRBV7-9 to TRBJ2-5; 7 bases map to TRBD1. The CDR3 has 15 residues. CDR1 is SEHNR, CDR2 FQNEAQ, per germline (reference sequence). Losses at the gene ends were 4 bases for V and 5 bases for J; bases not matched to a gene: 10.

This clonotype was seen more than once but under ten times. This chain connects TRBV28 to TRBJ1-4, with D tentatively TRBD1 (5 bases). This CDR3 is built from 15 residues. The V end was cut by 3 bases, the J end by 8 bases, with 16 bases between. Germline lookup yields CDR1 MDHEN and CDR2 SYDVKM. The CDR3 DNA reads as TGTGCCAGCAGTTTTCTGGGACCCCCGGAAGAAAAACTGTTTTTT. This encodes CASSFLGPPEEKLFF.

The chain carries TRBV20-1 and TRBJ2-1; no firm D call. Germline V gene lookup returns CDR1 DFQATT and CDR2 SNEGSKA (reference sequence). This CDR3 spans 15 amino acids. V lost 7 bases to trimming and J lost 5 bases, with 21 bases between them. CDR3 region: CSVSMMGVLNNEQFF. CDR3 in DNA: TGCAGTGTTTCAATGATGGGTGTCTTGAACAATGAGCAGTTCTTC.

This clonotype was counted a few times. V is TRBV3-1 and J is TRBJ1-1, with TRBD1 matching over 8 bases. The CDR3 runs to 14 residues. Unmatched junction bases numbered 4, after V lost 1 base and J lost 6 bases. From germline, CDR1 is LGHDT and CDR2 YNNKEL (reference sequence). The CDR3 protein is CASSQVGQGAEAFF. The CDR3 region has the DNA TGTGCCAGCAGCCAAGTCGGACAGGGCGCTGAAGCTTTCTTT.

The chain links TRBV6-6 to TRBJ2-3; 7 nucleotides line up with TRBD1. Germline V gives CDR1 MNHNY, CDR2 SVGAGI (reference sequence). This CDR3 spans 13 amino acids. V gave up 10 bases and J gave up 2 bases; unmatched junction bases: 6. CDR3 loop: CAITGVFTDTQYF. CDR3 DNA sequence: TGTGCCATCACAGGGGTCTTCACAGATACGCAGTATTTT.

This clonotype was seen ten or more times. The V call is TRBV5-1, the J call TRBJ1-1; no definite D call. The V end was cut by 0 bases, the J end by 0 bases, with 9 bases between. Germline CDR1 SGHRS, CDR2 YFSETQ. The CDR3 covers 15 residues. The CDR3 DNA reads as TGCGCCAGCAGCTTGGGGCAGACCATGAACACTGAAGCTTTCTTT. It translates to CASSLGQTMNTEAFF.